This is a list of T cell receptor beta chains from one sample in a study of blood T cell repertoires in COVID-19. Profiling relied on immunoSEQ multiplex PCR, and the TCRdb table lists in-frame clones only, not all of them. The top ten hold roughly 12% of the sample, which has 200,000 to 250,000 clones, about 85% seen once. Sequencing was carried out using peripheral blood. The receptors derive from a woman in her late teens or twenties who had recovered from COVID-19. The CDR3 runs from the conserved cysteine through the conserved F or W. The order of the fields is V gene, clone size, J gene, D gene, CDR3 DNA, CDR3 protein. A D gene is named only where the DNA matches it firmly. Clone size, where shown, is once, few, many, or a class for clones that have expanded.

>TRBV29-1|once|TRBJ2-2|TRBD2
TGCAGCGTTGGTACTAGCGGGAGGACGTACACCGGGGAGCTGTTTTTT
CSVGTSGRTYTGELFF
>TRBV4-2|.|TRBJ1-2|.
TGTGCCAGCAGCCAAACCGATTACGGACAGTGGTTCTATGGCTACACCTTC
CASSQTDYGQWFYGYTF
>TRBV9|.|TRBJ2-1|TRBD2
TGTGCCAGCAGCGTCAGCGGGAGCCACTACAATGAGCAGTTCTTC
CASSVSGSHYNEQFF
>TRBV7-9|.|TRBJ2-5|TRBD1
TGTGCCAGCAGCTTCGGACAGGTGGAGACCCAGTACTTC
CASSFGQVETQYF
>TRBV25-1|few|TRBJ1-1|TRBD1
TGTGCCAGCTACAGGGGAGCTGAAGCTTTCTTT
CASYRGAEAFF
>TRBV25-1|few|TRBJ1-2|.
TGTGCCAGCAGTGAGTTACAGGGCTCTCATGGCTACACCTTC
CASSELQGSHGYTF
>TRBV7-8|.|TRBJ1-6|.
TGTGCCAGCAGCAGGGACTCACAGGCCCTCCACTTT
CASSRDSQALHF
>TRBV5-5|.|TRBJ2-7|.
TGTGCCAGCAGCTACCCTAGCGACGAGCAGTACTTC
CASSYPSDEQYF
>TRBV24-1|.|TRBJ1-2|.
TGTGCCACCAGTGATTCACAGGCAGAGCAAGGCTATGGCTACACCTTC
CATSDSQAEQGYGYTF
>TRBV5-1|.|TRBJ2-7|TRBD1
TGCGCCAGCAGGGAGACAGGGTGGAACGAGCAGTACTTC
CASRETGWNEQYF
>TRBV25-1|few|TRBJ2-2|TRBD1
TGTGCCAGCAGTCAGTGGACAGGGAACACCGGGGAGCTGTTTTTT
CASSQWTGNTGELFF
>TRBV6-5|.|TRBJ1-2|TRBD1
TGTGCCAGCAGTTACTCGCTGTCGGGGACAGACTATGGCTACACCTTC
CASSYSLSGTDYGYTF
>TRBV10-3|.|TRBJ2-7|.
TGTGCCATCAGTGAGGCCGGCGGGGCCACCTACGAGCAGTACTTC
CAISEAGGATYEQYF
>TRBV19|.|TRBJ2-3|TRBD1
TGTGCCAGTAGTACACACAGGGGGCAGGAAGATACGCAGTATTTT
CASSTHRGQEDTQYF
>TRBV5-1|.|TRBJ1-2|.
TGCGCCAGCAGCTTGGATCTGAGGCTAGGCTACACCTTC
CASSLDLRLGYTF
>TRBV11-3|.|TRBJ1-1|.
TGTGCCAGCAGCTTAGCGGAGGGGACGAACACTGAAGCTTTCTTT
CASSLAEGTNTEAFF
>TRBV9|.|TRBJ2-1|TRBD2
TGTGCCAGCAGCGTAGGACTAGCGGATTACAATGAGCAGTTCTTC
CASSVGLADYNEQFF
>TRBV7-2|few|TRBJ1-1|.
TGTGCCAGCAGCTTAAATGCAGGGAACACTGAAGCTTTCTTT
CASSLNAGNTEAFF
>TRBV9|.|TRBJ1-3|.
TGTGCCAGCAGCGTAGAAGCGGCAGATGGAAACACCATATATTTT
CASSVEAADGNTIYF
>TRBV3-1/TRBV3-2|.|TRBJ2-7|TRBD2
TGTGCCAGCAACCACGGGAGGTTGGGCGAGCAGTACTTC
CASNHGRLGEQYF
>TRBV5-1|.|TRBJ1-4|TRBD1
TGCGCCAGCAGCTCCAGGACCAGGGGGACTAATGAAAAACTGTTTTTT
CASSSRTRGTNEKLFF
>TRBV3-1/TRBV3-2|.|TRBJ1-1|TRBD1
TGTGCCAGCAGCCAAGGACTCGGGACAGGGGGGCGGAGAGCTTTCTTT
CASSQGLGTGGRRAFF
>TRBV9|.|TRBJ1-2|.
TGTGCCAGCAGCGTCCAGGGATACGGCTACACCTTC
CASSVQGYGYTF
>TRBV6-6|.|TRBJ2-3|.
TGTGCCAGCAGTTCCCCCGGCCGCATCGGGACAGATACGCAGTATTTT
CASSSPGRIGTDTQYF
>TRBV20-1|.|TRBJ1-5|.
TGCAGTGCTAGTGATGGGGGCCCCAATCAGCCCCAGCATTTT
CSASDGGPNQPQHF
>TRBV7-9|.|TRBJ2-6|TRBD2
TGTGCCAGCAGCCCTACAAGACTAGCGGGGAGCTCTGGGGCCAACGTCCTGACTTTC
CASSPTRLAGSSGANVLTF
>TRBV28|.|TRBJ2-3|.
TGTGCCAGCCACCCCTCCTTAGCGGATACGCAGTATTTT
CASHPSLADTQYF
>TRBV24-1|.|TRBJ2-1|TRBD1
TGTGCCACCAGTGAACCACCCGGGACAGGAAAGGTCCATGAGCAGTTCTTC
CATSEPPGTGKVHEQFF
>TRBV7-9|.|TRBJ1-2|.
TGTGCCAGCAGCCCCACAGGGCCCTATGGCTACACCTTC
CASSPTGPYGYTF
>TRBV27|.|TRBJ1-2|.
TGTGCCAGCAGTTTTGGGCAGCAATATGGCTACACCTTC
CASSFGQQYGYTF
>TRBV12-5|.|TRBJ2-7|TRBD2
TGTGCTAGCGTCCAAACTAGCGGGTCCTACGAGCAGTACTTC
CASVQTSGSYEQYF
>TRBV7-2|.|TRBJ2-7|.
TGTGCCAGCAGCTTCCCGGGTACCTCCTACGAGCAGTACTTC
CASSFPGTSYEQYF
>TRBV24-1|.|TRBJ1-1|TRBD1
TGTGCCACCAGTGATTCAACCCGACAGGGGGCTGGGAACACTGAAGCTTTCTTT
CATSDSTRQGAGNTEAFF
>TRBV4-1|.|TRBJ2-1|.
TGCGCCAGCAGCCAGCAGGGATATCCCGGTGGGGATGAGCAGTTCTTC
CASSQQGYPGGDEQFF
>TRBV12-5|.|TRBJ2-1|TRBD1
TGTGCTAGTGGCCTCGGACAGGGTCTTAGCTCCTACAATGAGCAGTTCTTC
CASGLGQGLSSYNEQFF
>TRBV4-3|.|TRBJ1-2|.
TGCGCCAGCAGCCTGGACCAAGGGATAGACAGGTCTACCTTC
CASSLDQGIDRSTF
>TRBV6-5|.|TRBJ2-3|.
TGTGCCAGCAGTTACTCGACGACTAGCACAGATACGCAGTATTTT
CASSYSTTSTDTQYF
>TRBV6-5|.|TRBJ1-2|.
TGTGCCAGCAGTTACCTGCCAGGGGCCGATGGCTACACCTTC
CASSYLPGADGYTF
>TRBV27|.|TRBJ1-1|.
TGTGCCAGCAGTTTCCTCGGGCAGGGTGGTACTGAAGCTTTCTTT
CASSFLGQGGTEAFF
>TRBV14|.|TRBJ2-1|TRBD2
TGTGCCAGCAGCCAAGTTGTCGGACTAGCGGCCTACAATGAGCAGTTCTTC
CASSQVVGLAAYNEQFF
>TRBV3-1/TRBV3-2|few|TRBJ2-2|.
TGTGCCAGCAGAGAGGGGGGAGGGCACACCGGGGAGCTGTTTTTT
CASREGGGHTGELFF
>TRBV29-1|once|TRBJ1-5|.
TGCAGCGTTGCGGGGAATAGCAATCAGCCCCAGCATTTT
CSVAGNSNQPQHF
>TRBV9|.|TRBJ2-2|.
TGTGCCAGCAGCGTAGCTCGCCTAGGAGGATCCGGGGAGCTGTTTTTT
CASSVARLGGSGELFF
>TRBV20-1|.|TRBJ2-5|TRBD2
TGCAGTGCTAGTCCCATAGCGGGAGGGCAGGAGACCCAGTACTTC
CSASPIAGGQETQYF
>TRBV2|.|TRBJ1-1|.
TGTGCCAGCAGTGAACTCGCTACCATCATGAACACTGAAGCTTTCTTT
CASSELATIMNTEAFF
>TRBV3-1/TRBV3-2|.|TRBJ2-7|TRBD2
TGTGCCAGCAGCCAAGTCGTTGGTGTTGGGCGGGAGCTCTACGAGCAGTACTTC
CASSQVVGVGRELYEQYF
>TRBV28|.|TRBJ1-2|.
TGTGCCAGCAGTTTGCAGGGCACTGGCTACACCTTC
CASSLQGTGYTF
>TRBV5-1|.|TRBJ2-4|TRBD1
TGCGCCAGCAGCTACGTACCGGGACAGGGAAACATTCAGTACTTC
CASSYVPGQGNIQYF
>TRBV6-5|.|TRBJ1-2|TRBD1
TGTGCCAGCAGACCCGGGACAGGGAGCTATGGCTACACCTTC
CASRPGTGSYGYTF
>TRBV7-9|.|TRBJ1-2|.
TGTGCCAGCAACTCCCCCTCGGGCTATGGCTACACCTTC
CASNSPSGYGYTF
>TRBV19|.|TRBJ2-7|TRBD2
TGTGCCAGTAGTATACAAGCGGGAGAGTACGAGCAGTACTTC
CASSIQAGEYEQYF
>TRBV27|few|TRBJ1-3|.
TGTGCCAGCAGGTCGGGTTTTTCTGGAAACACCATATATTTT
CASRSGFSGNTIYF
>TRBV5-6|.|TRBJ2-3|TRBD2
TGTGCCAGCAGCCCAGGACTAGCTACCCAGTATTTT
CASSPGLATQYF
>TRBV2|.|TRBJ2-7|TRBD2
TGTGCCAGCAGGGCGGGGGGACTAGCGGGAGTTCGCGAGCAGTACTTC
CASRAGGLAGVREQYF
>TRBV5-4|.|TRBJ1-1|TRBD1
TGTGCCAGCAGCCCCCTTGGACAGGTGGAAGCTTCTTTCTTT
CASSPLGQVEASFF
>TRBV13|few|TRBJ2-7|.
TGTGCCAGCAGCTTAGGCCAAGGAGGCTTCTACGAGCAGTACTTC
CASSLGQGGFYEQYF
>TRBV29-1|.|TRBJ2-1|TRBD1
TGCAGCCCGGGGACAGGGTTCGGTGAGCAGTTCTTC
CSPGTGFGEQFF